This passage covers 14 T cell receptor beta chains from one sample sequenced in a study of blood T cell repertoires in COVID-19. TCRdb keeps only in-frame clones here, not all; method: immunoSEQ multiplex PCR. The sample has hundreds of thousands of clones, 90% seen once; the top ten hold around 0.97%. Sequenced input: peripheral blood. Source of these receptors: a woman aged 40 to 49 with COVID-19, enrolled during active disease.

This clone appeared a single time. This chain uses TRBV19 with TRBJ1-5, with a possible D match to TRBD1 (5 bases). Germline CDR1 LNHDA, CDR2 SQIVND (reference sequence). V shed 2 bases and J shed 2 bases, with 7 bases lying between them. This CDR3 comprises 14 residues. Here the CDR3 reads CASSIRGGNQPQHF. CDR3 in DNA: TGTGCCAGTAGTATACGGGGGGGCAATCAGCCCCAGCATTTT.

A single count supports this clone. The V and J genes are TRBV27 and TRBJ2-7, with a weak D call TRBD2 (6 bases). CDR1 is MNHEY and CDR2 is SMNVEV in the germline V gene (reference sequence). The CDR3 loop spans 18 amino acids. Trimming removed 1 base from V and 0 bases from J, with 19 bases in between. The CDR3 nucleotides read TGTGCCAGCAGTTTATACTTTTCTAGCGCCTCAAGCTCCTACGAGCAGTACTTC. It encodes CASSLYFSSASSSYEQYF.

The chain joins TRBV7-2 to TRBJ2-2; 9 nucleotides line up with TRBD2. The CDR3 contains 15 residues. CDR1 is SGHTA, CDR2 FQGNSA, per germline. V lost 8 bases and J lost 4; bases outside the gene matches: 8. CDR3 loop: CASRAERGVTGELFF. CDR3 in DNA: TGTGCCAGCCGTGCCGAGCGGGGGGTCACCGGGGAGCTGTTTTTT.

The V gene is TRBV6-2 or TRBV6-3, the J gene TRBJ2-1, with no clear D. V was trimmed by 0 bases and J by 5 bases, leaving 8 bases between them. This CDR3 is 14 amino acids long. Germline V gene sequence: CDR1 MNHEY, CDR2 SVGEGT. The CDR3 region is CASSYSRSDNEQFF. The CDR3 DNA is TGTGCCAGCAGTTACTCGAGGTCGGACAATGAGCAGTTCTTC.

This clone is a singleton in its sample. In DNA, the CDR3 is TGTGCCAGCAGTCGACAGGGTGGGGGGAACTATGGCTACACCTTC. It encodes CASSRQGGGNYGYTF. This chain connects TRBV6-5 to TRBJ1-2; 7 bases align to TRBD1. The V gene's germline CDR1 is MNHEY and CDR2 SVGAGI. The CDR3 is 15 residues long. V lost 5 bases and J lost 2; bases outside the gene matches: 8.

This clone has a handful of counts. The CDR3 loop reads CASSIRDNTEAFF. CDR3 nucleotide sequence: TGTGCCAGTAGTATCCGGGATAACACTGAAGCTTTCTTT. The rearrangement uses TRBV19 and TRBJ1-1; D is uncertain. The length of the CDR3 is 13 residues. V lost 3 bases and J lost 2, with 7 bases in between. The germline CDR1 and CDR2 sequences are LNHDA and SQIVND (reference sequence).

This clone was observed a single time. This sequence joins TRBV5-1 and TRBJ1-2; D may be TRBD1 (6 bases). The V gene lost 3 bases and the J gene lost 8 bases, with 11 bases spanning the gap. Germline-derived CDR1 and CDR2 are SGHRS and YFSETQ. The CDR3 has 12 amino acids. The CDR3 nucleotides are TGCGCCAGCAGCTCTACAGGGAGAGGCTACACCTTC. This encodes CASSSTGRGYTF. Full variable domain (rest looked up from reference TRBV5-1 and TRBJ1-2): KAGVTQTPRYLIKTRGQQVTLSCSPISGHRSVSWYQQTPGQGLQFLFEYFSETQRNKGNFPGRFSGRQFSNSRSEMNVSTLELGDSALYLCASSSTGRGYTFGSGTRLTVV.

The chain employs TRBV9 and TRBJ2-1, with 14 bases matching TRBD2. V gave up 4 bases and J gave up 8 bases; unmatched junction bases: 8. This CDR3 is 16 amino acids long. Germline values: CDR1 SGDLS, CDR2 YYNGEE. Here the CDR3 DNA reads TGTGCCAGCAGCCCTGGGACTAGCGGGGGCAGGGATGAGCAGTTCTTC. Amino acids: CASSPGTSGGRDEQFF. Full variable domain (outside the CDR3, taken from reference TRBV9 and TRBJ2-1): DSGVTQTPKHLITATGQRVTLRCSPRSGDLSVYWYQQSLDQGLQFLIQYYNGEERAKGNILERFSAQQFPDLHSELNLSSLELGDSALYFCASSPGTSGGRDEQFFGPGTRLTVL.

The chain couples TRBV7-2 to TRBJ1-6, with TRBD1 as a possible D gene (6 bases). Germline CDR1 and CDR2: SGHTA and FQGNSA. Trimming cost V 4 bases and J 7 bases, with 14 bases left between them. This CDR3 comprises 15 residues. The CDR3 bases are TGTGCCAGCAGCTCCTCCGGGACACGGAATTCACCCCTCCACTTT. Its protein product is CASSSSGTRNSPLHF.

V usage is TRBV18 and J usage is TRBJ1-6; 7 bases line up with TRBD1. This CDR3 is 14 amino acids long. With 3 bases clipped from V and 4 bases from J, the junction kept 0 bases outside the gene matches. CDR1 KGHSH and CDR2 LQKENI come from the germline V gene. Written as DNA, the CDR3 is TGTGCCAGCTCACCGACAGGGTATAATTCACCCCTCCACTTT. The encoded protein is CASSPTGYNSPLHF.

This chain connects TRBV24-1 to TRBJ1-5; 9 bases fit TRBD1. The CDR3 runs 17 residues. Unmatched junction bases numbered 9, after V lost 7 bases and J lost 0 bases. Germline V gives CDR1 KGHDR, CDR2 SFDVKD. The CDR3 DNA reads TGTGCCACCAGCTCCGGGACAGGGCTTTATAGCAATCAGCCCCAGCATTTT. This encodes CATSSGTGLYSNQPQHF.

This chain links TRBV28 with TRBJ1-5; tentative D call: TRBD1 (5 bases). The CDR3 runs 17 residues. Germline-derived CDR1 and CDR2 are MDHEN and SYDVKM. V lost 3 bases to trimming and J lost 0 bases, with 15 bases between them. The CDR3 coding sequence is TGTGCCAGCAGTTTGGCAGGGATCAATTATAGCAATCAGCCCCAGCATTTT. It translates to CASSLAGINYSNQPQHF.

The chain links TRBV27 to TRBJ1-3; no clear D gene. The CDR3 is made up of 14 amino acids. Germline CDR1 and CDR2: MNHEY and SMNVEV (reference sequence). Trimming took 3 bases from V and 3 from J, leaving 9 bases between them. The CDR3 spells CASSLGVGGNTIYF. As DNA, the CDR3 is TGTGCCAGCAGTTTGGGAGTCGGTGGAAACACCATATATTTT.

This chain links TRBV2 with TRBJ1-6, with a possible D match to TRBD1 (6 bases). The V end lost 7 bases, the J end lost 3 bases, and 13 bases lay between the germline ends. The CDR3 sequence is 15 residues long. Per germline, CDR1 SNHLY and CDR2 FYNNEI. CDR3 coding DNA: TGTGCCAGCACATTCAGGGGTCTCTATAATTCACCCCTCCACTTT. It specifies CASTFRGLYNSPLHF. Looking up the rest from reference TRBV2 and TRBJ1-6 gives the full variable domain: EPEVTQTPSHQVTQMGQEVILRCVPISNHLYFYWYRQILGQKVEFLVSFYNNEISEKSEIFDDQFSVERPDGSNFTLKIRSTKLEDSAMYFCASTFRGLYNSPLHFGNGTRLTVT.